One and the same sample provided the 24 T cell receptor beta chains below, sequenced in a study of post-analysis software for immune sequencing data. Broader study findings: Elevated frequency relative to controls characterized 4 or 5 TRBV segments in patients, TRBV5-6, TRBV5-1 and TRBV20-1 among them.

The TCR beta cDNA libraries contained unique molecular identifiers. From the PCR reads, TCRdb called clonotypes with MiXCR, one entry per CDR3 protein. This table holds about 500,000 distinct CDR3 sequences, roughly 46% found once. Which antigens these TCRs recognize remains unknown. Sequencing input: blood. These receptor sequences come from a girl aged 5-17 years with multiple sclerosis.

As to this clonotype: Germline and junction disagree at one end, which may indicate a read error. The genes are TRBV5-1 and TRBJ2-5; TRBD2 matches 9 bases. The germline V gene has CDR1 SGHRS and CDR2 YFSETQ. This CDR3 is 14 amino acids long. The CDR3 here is CASSSGLAQEAQYF. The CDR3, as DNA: TGCGCCAGCAGCTCCGGACTAGCGCAAGAGGCCCAGTACTTC.

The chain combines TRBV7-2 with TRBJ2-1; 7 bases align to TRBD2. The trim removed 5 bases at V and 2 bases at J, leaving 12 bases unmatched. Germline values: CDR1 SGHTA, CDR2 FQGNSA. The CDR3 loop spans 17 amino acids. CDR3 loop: CASSPVGIAGPYNEQFF. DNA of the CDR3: TGTGCCAGCAGCCCGGTCGGCATAGCGGGTCCCTACAATGAGCAGTTCTTC.

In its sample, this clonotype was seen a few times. The CDR3 coding sequence is TGCGCCAGCAGCAGAACGGAGGTACAAGAGACCCAGTACTTC. Translation gives CASSRTEVQETQYF. V gene TRBV5-1 combines with J gene TRBJ2-5, with D possibly TRBD2 on 5 matching bases. There are 14 residues in the CDR3. Looked up from germline, CDR1 is SGHRS and CDR2 is YFSETQ. The V gene lost 4 bases and the J gene lost 2 bases, with 12 bases spanning the gap.

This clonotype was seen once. The CDR3 DNA is TGTGCCAGCAGCCATGGAATTTCCCCCTACAATGAGCAGTTCTTC. It specifies CASSHGISPYNEQFF. The rearrangement joins TRBV3-1 to TRBJ2-1; no clear D. The V gene's germline CDR1 is LGHDT and CDR2 YNNKEL (reference sequence). The ends were cut back, 3 bases at V and 2 bases at J, with 11 bases in the middle. The CDR3 runs to 15 residues.

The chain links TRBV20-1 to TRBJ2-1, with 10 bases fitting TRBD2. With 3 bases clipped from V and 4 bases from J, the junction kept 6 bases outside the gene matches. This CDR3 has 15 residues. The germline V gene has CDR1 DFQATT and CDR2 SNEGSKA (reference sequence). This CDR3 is CSASSGLASYNEQFF. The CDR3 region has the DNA TGCAGTGCTAGCTCGGGACTAGCGAGTTACAATGAGCAGTTCTTC.

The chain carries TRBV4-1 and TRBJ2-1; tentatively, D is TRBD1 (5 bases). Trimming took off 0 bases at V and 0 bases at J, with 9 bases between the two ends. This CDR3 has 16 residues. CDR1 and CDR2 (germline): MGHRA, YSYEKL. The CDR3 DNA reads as TGCGCCAGCAGCCAAGAAGGGGCAGACTCCTACAATGAGCAGTTCTTC. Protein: CASSQEGADSYNEQFF.

CDR3 residues: CASSFRGGAGEQFF. In DNA, the CDR3 is TGTGCCAGCAGCTTCCGCGGGGGGGCCGGTGAGCAGTTCTTC. The chain carries TRBV7-2 and TRBJ2-1; 9 bases agree with TRBD2. Trimming at V came to 3 bases and at J to 9 bases, leaving 6 bases not matched to a gene. The CDR3 totals 14 residues. Germline V lookup: CDR1 SGHTA, CDR2 FQGNSA.

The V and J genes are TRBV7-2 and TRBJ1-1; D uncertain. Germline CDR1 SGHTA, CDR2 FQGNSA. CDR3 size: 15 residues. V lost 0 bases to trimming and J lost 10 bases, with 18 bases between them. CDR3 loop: CASSLAAVGTGRAFF. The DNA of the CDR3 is TGTGCCAGCAGCTTAGCCGCAGTGGGTACGGGGAGAGCTTTCTTT.

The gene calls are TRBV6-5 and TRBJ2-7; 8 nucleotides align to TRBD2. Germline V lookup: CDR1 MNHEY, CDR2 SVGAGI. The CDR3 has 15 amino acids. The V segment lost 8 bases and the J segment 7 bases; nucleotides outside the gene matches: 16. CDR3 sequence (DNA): TGTGCCAGCGGGGGCCAGCGGGAGAAGGGAAAAGAGCAGTACTTC. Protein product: CASGGQREKGKEQYF.

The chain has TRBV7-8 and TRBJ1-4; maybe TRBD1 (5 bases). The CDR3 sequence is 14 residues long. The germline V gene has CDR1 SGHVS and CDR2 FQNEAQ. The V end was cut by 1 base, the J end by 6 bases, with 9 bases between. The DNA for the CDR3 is TGTGCCAGCAGCTTAGGGGGCCGGGATGAAAAACTGTTTTTT. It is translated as CASSLGGRDEKLFF. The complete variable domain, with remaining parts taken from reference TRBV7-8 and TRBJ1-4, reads GAGVSQSPRYKVAKRGQDVALRCDPISGHVSLFWYQQALGQGPEFLTYFQNEAQLDKSGLPSDRFFAERPEGSVSTLKIQRTQQEDSAVYLCASSLGGRDEKLFFGSGTQLSVL.

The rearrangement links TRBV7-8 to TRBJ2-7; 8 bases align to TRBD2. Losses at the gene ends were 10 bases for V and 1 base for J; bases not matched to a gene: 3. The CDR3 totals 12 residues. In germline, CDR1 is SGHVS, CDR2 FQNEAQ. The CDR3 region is CATGRGSYEQYF. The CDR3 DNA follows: TGTGCCACCGGGAGGGGGTCCTACGAGCAGTACTTC.

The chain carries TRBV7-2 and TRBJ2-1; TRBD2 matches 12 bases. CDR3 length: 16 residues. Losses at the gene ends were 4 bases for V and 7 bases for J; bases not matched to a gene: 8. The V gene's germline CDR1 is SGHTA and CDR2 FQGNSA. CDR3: CASSSQTSGRGNEQFF. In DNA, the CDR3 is TGTGCCAGCAGCTCTCAGACTAGCGGGAGAGGGAATGAGCAGTTCTTC.

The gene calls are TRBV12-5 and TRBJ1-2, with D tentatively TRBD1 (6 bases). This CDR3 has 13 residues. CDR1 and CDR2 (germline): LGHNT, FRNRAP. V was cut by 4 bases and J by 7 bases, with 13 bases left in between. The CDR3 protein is CASGSGQRSGYTF. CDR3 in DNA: TGTGCTAGTGGTTCCGGACAGCGTAGTGGCTACACCTTC.

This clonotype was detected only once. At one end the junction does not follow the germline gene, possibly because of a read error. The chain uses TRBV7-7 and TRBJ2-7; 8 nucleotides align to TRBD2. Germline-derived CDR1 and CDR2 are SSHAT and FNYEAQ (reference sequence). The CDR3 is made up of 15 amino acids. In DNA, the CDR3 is TGTGCTAGCAGCTTAGCCGGCGGGGGGCGTTACGAGCAGTACTTC. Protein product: CASSLAGGGRYEQYF.

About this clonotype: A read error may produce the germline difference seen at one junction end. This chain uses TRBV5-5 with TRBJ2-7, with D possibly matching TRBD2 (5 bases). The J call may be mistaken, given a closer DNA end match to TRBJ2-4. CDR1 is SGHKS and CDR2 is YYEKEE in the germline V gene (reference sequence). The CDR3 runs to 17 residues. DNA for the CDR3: TGTGCCAGCAGCTTCGACCAAACGGGAACAGCCAAAGACATTCAGTACTTC. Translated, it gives CASSFDQTGTAKDIQYF.

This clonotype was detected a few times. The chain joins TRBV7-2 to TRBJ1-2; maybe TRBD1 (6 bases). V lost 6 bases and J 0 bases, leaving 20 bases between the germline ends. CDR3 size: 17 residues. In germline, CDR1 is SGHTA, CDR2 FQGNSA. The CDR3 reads CASRTRVRGLANYGYTF. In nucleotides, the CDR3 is TGTGCCAGCAGGACAAGAGTCAGGGGCCTAGCTAACTATGGCTACACCTTC. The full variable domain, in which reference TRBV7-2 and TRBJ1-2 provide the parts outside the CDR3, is GAGVSQSPSNKVTEKGKDVELRCDPISGHTALYWYRQSLGQGLEFLIYFQGNSAPDKSGLPSDRFSAERTGGSVSTLTIQRTQQEDSAVYLCASRTRVRGLANYGYTFGSGTRLTVV.

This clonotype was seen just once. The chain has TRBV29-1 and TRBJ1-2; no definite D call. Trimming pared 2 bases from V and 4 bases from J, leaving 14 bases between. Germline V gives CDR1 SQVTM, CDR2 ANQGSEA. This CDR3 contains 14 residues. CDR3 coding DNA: TGCAGCGTTGAAAAAGGTCAGGTCGGCTATGGCTACACCTTC. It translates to CSVEKGQVGYGYTF.

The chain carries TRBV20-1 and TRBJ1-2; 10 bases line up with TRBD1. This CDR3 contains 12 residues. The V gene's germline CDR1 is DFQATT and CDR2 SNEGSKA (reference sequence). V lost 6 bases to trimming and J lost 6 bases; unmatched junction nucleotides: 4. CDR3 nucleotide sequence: TGCAGTGCCGACAGGGGGCGGCATGGCTACACCTTC. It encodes CSADRGRHGYTF.

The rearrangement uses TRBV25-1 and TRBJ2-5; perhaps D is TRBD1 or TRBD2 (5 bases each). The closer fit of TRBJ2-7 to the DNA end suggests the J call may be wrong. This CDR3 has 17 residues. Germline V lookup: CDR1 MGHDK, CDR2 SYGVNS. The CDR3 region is CASSDFEPGTFGREQYF. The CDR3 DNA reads TGTGCCAGCAGTGATTTCGAACCCGGGACGTTCGGACGCGAGCAGTACTTC.

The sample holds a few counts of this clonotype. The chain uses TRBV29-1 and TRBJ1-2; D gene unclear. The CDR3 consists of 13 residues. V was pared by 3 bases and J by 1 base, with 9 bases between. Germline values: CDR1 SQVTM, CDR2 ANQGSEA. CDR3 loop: CSVEGRINYGYTF. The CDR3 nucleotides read TGCAGCGTTGAGGGCAGGATTAACTATGGCTACACCTTC.

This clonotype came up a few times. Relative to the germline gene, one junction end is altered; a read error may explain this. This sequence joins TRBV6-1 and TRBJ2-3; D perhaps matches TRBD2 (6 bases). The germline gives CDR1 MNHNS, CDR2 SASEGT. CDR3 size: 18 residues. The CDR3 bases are TGTGTCAGCAGACTCCTCGTGTCTAGCGTGAAAGCTACAGATACGCAGTATTTT. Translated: CVSRLLVSSVKATDTQYF.

The CDR3 DNA reads TGTGCCAGCAGCTTAAAAGCGGTTTCAGGGGTACCGAACACTGAAGCTTTCTTT. Its translation is CASSLKAVSGVPNTEAFF. This rearrangement joins TRBV7-3 to TRBJ1-1, with D possibly matching TRBD1 (6 bases). The CDR3 runs 18 residues. V was shortened by 1 base and J by 1 base, with 19 bases between the two germline ends. Germline V lookup: CDR1 SGHTA, CDR2 FQGTGA.

The CDR3 DNA reads TGTGCCAGCAGCTCGGCGTCAGCGGGAGGGCATAATGAGCAGTTCTTC. Translated, it gives CASSSASAGGHNEQFF. This chain connects TRBV5-5 to TRBJ2-1, with 10 bases lining up with TRBD2. Germline V CDR1 and CDR2: SGHKS, YYEKEE (reference sequence). This CDR3 has 16 amino acids. J lost 7 bases, V lost 3 bases, and 10 bases had no gene match.

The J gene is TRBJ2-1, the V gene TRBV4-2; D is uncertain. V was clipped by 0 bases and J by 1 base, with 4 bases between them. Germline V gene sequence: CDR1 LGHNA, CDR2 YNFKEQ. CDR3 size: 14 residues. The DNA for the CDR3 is TGTGCCAGCAGCCAAGATATTTCCTACAATGAGCAGTTCTTC. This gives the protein CASSQDISYNEQFF.